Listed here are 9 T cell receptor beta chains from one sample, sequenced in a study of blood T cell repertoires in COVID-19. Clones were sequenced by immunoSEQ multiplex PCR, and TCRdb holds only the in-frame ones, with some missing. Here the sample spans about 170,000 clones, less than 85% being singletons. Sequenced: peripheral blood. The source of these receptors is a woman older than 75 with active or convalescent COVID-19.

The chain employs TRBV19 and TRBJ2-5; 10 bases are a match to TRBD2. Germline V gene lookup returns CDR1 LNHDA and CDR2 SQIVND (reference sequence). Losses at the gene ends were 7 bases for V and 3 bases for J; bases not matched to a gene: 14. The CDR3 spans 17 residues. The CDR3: CASTTLASGRGEETQYF. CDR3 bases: TGTGCCAGTACTACTCTGGCTAGCGGGAGAGGAGAAGAGACCCAGTACTTC.

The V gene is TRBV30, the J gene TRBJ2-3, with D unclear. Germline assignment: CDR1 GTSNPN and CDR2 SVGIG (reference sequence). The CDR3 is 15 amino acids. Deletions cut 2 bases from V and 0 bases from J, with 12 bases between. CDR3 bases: TGTGCCTGGAGTATCAGCGTCTATAGCACAGATACGCAGTATTTT. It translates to CAWSISVYSTDTQYF.

The CDR3 sequence: CASSEKGAGEKLFF. The CDR3 DNA sequence: TGTGCCAGCAGTGAGAAGGGGGCTGGTGAAAAACTGTTTTTT. V gene TRBV6-1 combines with J gene TRBJ1-4; 7 nucleotides match TRBD1. The CDR3 consists of 14 residues. The junction had 5 bases not matched to a gene; V was cut back by 3 bases and J by 7 bases. Germline V CDR1 and CDR2: MNHNS, SASEGT.

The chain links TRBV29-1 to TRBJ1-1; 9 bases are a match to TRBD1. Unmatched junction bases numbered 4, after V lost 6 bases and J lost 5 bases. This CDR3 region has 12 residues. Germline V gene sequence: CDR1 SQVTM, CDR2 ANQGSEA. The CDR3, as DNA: TGCAGCGTCGGACAGGGGAGGACTGAAGCTTTCTTT. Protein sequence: CSVGQGRTEAFF.

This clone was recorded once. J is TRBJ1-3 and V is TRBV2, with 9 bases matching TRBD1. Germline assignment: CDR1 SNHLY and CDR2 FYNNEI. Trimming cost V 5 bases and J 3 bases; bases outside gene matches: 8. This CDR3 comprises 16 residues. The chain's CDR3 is CASSRDRASNGNTIYF. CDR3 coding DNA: TGTGCCAGCAGTCGGGACAGGGCTTCGAATGGAAACACCATATATTTT. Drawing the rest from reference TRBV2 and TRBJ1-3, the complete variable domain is EPEVTQTPSHQVTQMGQEVILRCVPISNHLYFYWYRQILGQKVEFLVSFYNNEISEKSEIFDDQFSVERPDGSNFTLKIRSTKLEDSAMYFCASSRDRASNGNTIYFGEGSWLTVV.

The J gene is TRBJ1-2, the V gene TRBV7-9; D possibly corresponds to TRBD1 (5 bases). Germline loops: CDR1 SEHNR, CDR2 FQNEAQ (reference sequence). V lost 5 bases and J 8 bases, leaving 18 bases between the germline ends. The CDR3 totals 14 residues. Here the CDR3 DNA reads TGTGCCAGCAGCCGAGCCCAGTTCGGGGGAGGCTACACCTTC. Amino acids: CASSRAQFGGGYTF.

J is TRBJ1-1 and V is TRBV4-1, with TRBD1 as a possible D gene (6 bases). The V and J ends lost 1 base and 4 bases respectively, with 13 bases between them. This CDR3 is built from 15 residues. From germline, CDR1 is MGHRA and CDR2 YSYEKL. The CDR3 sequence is CASSQGGQGSTEAFF. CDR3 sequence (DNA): TGCGCCAGCAGCCAAGGAGGGCAGGGGAGCACTGAAGCTTTCTTT.

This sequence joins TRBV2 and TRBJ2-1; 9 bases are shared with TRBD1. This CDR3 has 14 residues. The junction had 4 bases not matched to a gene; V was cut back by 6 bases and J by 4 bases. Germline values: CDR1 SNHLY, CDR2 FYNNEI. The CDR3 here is CASSGQGLYNEQFF. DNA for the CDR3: TGTGCCAGCAGCGGACAGGGGCTTTACAATGAGCAGTTCTTC.

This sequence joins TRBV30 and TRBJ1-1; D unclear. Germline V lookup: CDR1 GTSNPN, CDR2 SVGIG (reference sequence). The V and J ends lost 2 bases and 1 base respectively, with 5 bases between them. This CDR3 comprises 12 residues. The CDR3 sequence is CAWSWQNTEAFF. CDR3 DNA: TGTGCCTGGAGTTGGCAGAACACTGAAGCTTTCTTT.